The 27 T cell receptor beta chains reported below all come from one sample, sequenced in a study of T-cell reconstitution after alpha-beta-depleted transplantation in children. TCRbeta library construction was performed incorporating unique molecular identifiers. TCRdb passed the PCR reads through MiXCR, listing each CDR3 protein once. The sample yields about 610,000 distinct CDR3 sequences, roughly a tenth seen once. The specimen was PBMCs from the stem cell graft donor, collected from the stem cell graft. These receptors were collected from a human donor who donated a stem cell graft to a child with acute myeloid leukemia.

This clonotype was detected ten times or more. The chain carries TRBV29-1 and TRBJ1-5; 11 bases are shared with TRBD1. After removal of 1 base from V and 6 bases from J, the junction contained 2 bases not matched to a gene. CDR1 and CDR2 from the germline V gene are SQVTM and ANQGSEA. The CDR3 contains 14 residues. For the CDR3, the DNA is TGCAGCGTTGAAGGGACAGGGGGCGGTCAGCCCCAGCATTTT. Translation: CSVEGTGGGQPQHF.

This clonotype was seen only a few times. The chain combines TRBV7-9 with TRBJ2-1, with a weak D call TRBD1 (6 bases). The CDR3 sequence is 15 residues long. CDR1 and CDR2 (germline): SEHNR, FQNEAQ (reference sequence). V lost 4 bases to trimming and J lost 4 bases, with 14 bases between them. The CDR3 here is CASSSPGHKYNEQFF. The CDR3 nucleotides read TGTGCCAGCAGCTCCCCGGGACATAAATACAATGAGCAGTTCTTC.

This clonotype was recorded at least ten times. This chain links TRBV29-1 with TRBJ2-1; 7 bases fit TRBD2. Germline V gives CDR1 SQVTM, CDR2 ANQGSEA. The CDR3 is 13 amino acids. The ends lost 5 bases at V and 7 bases at J; junction bases unmatched: 8. CDR3 nucleotides: TGCAGCGTTTTGGGGAGGGCCGGGAATGAGCAGTTCTTC. Translation: CSVLGRAGNEQFF.

The gene calls are TRBV19 and TRBJ2-7, with TRBD2 identical over 8 bases. This CDR3 contains 16 residues. Germline V CDR1 and CDR2: LNHDA, SQIVND (reference sequence). V was clipped by 5 bases and J by 2 bases; unmatched bases: 11. This CDR3 reads CASSWTPTSGAYEQYF. The CDR3 DNA reads as TGTGCCAGTAGTTGGACCCCTACTAGCGGAGCCTACGAGCAGTACTTC. Full variable domain (rest looked up from reference TRBV19 and TRBJ2-7): DGGITQSPKYLFRKEGQNVTLSCEQNLNHDAMYWYRQDPGQGLRLIYYSQIVNDFQKGDIAEGYSVSREKKESFPLTVTSAQKNPTAFYLCASSWTPTSGAYEQYFGPGTRLTVT.

This chain connects TRBV6-5 to TRBJ1-2; TRBD1 agrees at 7 bases. The CDR3 is made up of 13 amino acids. V trimming: 0 bases; J trimming: 12 bases; junction bases outside the gene matches: 7. From germline, CDR1 is MNHEY and CDR2 SVGAGI. In nucleotides, the CDR3 is TGTGCCAGCAGTTACTCGAGGGGAACAGGGGACACCTTC. This sequence encodes CASSYSRGTGDTF.

This clonotype has more than one count but fewer than ten. In nucleotides, the CDR3 is TGTGCCAGCAGTTTATTACCAGCCACAGATACGCAGTATTTT. Translated: CASSLLPATDTQYF. The V gene is TRBV27, the J gene TRBJ2-3, with D unclear. From germline, CDR1 is MNHEY and CDR2 SMNVEV (reference sequence). This CDR3 is built from 14 residues. The V end was cut by 1 base, the J end by 2 bases, with 7 bases between.

This clonotype was recorded a few times. This chain joins TRBV2 and TRBJ2-7, with D maybe TRBD2 (6 bases). In germline, CDR1 is SNHLY, CDR2 FYNNEI. Trimming left V 11 bases short and J 9 bases short, with 8 bases between. The CDR3 totals 8 residues. CDR3 amino acids: CAAEGQYF. The CDR3 DNA is TGTGCCGCGGAGGGGCAGTACTTC.

This clonotype was picked up many times. The rearrangement uses TRBV15 and TRBJ1-1; 10 bases align to TRBD1. Germline CDR1 reads LNHNV; CDR2 reads YYDKDF (reference sequence). V lost 5 bases to trimming and J lost 3 bases; unmatched junction nucleotides: 12. The CDR3 totals 17 residues. CDR3 sequence reads: CATSPRGTGVRDTEAFF. The CDR3 nucleotides are TGTGCCACCAGCCCCAGAGGGACAGGGGTTCGTGACACTGAAGCTTTCTTT.

The gene calls are TRBV29-1 and TRBJ2-6; D gene ambiguous. The V gene's germline CDR1 is SQVTM and CDR2 ANQGSEA. The CDR3 has 13 amino acids. Trimming pared 4 bases from V and 2 bases from J, leaving 6 bases between. The CDR3 is CSVVGAGANVLTF. In nucleotides, the CDR3 is TGCAGCGTTGTTGGGGCTGGGGCCAACGTCCTGACTTTC.

This clonotype was seen more than once but under ten times. This chain links TRBV6-2 or TRBV6-3 with TRBJ2-7, with 11 bases aligning to TRBD2. The V segment lost 5 bases and the J segment 0 bases; nucleotides outside the gene matches: 3. CDR1 is MNHEY and CDR2 is SVGEGT in the germline V gene. This CDR3 region has 15 residues. For the CDR3, the DNA is TGTGCCAGCAGTGTGACTAGCGGGGTCTCCTACGAGCAGTACTTC. Protein product: CASSVTSGVSYEQYF.

This clonotype was detected a few times. V gene TRBV6-2 or TRBV6-3 combines with J gene TRBJ2-1; 11 nucleotides line up with TRBD2. The CDR3 is 21 amino acids. With V trimmed by 2 bases and J by 1 base, 16 bases remained unmatched. The germline CDR1 and CDR2 sequences are MNHEY and SVGEGT. The CDR3 is CASSYDGAIAGGSGSYNEQFF. The CDR3 bases are TGTGCCAGCAGTTACGACGGGGCCATAGCGGGAGGGTCCGGATCCTACAATGAGCAGTTCTTC.

The J gene is TRBJ2-7, the V gene TRBV9, with D possibly being TRBD1 or TRBD2 (5 bases each). Per germline, CDR1 SGDLS and CDR2 YYNGEE. This CDR3 has 12 amino acids. The V end was cut by 3 bases, the J end by 8 bases, with 12 bases between. The DNA for the CDR3 is TGTGCCAGCAGCGACCTACCGGGACAGCAGTACTTC. Translated, it gives CASSDLPGQQYF.

This clonotype has just a few counts. This rearrangement joins TRBV20-1 to TRBJ2-1; 7 bases are a match to TRBD2. J was trimmed by 6 bases and V by 0 bases; bases with no gene match: 5. CDR3 length equals 14 residues. CDR1 and CDR2 from the germline V gene are DFQATT and SNEGSKA (reference sequence). CDR3 nucleotide sequence: TGCAGTGCTAGAGATCAATGGGGGGGCAATGAGCAGTTCTTC. Its translation: CSARDQWGGNEQFF.

This clonotype was seen a few times. The chain combines TRBV12-3 or TRBV12-4 with TRBJ1-1, with unresolved D. The length of the CDR3 is 13 residues. Trimming took off 6 bases at V and 3 bases at J, with 11 bases between the two ends. CDR3 in DNA: TGTGCCAGCAGACTCGGACTTTACACTGAAGCTTTCTTT. Residues: CASRLGLYTEAFF.

The rearrangement uses TRBV6-2 or TRBV6-3 and TRBJ1-2; no definite D call. V was pared by 6 bases and J by 0 bases, with 8 bases between. The CDR3 consists of 13 residues. Germline CDR1 is MNHEY and CDR2 is SVGEGT. The CDR3 region is CASRAGANYGYTF. CDR3 coding DNA: TGTGCCAGCAGGGCAGGAGCTAACTATGGCTACACCTTC.

This clonotype showed up many times. The rearrangement uses TRBV20-1 and TRBJ2-3; TRBD2 matches at 14 bases. The CDR3 spans 16 residues. CDR1 is DFQATT and CDR2 is SNEGSKA in the germline V gene (reference sequence). V lost 0 bases to trimming and J lost 6 bases; unmatched junction nucleotides: 5. The CDR3 coding sequence is TGCAGTGCTAGAGATTCGGGACTAGCGGGAGCTGATACGCAGTATTTT. It codes for CSARDSGLAGADTQYF.

The gene calls are TRBV12-3 or TRBV12-4 and TRBJ1-1, with D unresolved. The CDR3 totals 14 residues. The V end was cut by 2 bases, the J end by 1 base, with 8 bases between. The CDR3 region is CASSLNRPNTEAFF. The DNA for the CDR3 is TGTGCCAGCAGTTTAAACAGACCGAACACTGAAGCTTTCTTT.

This clonotype was recorded at least ten times. The chain couples TRBV25-1 to TRBJ2-1; D not resolved. The ends were cut back, 1 base at V and 1 base at J, with 2 bases in the middle. The CDR3 runs to 13 residues. Germline CDR1 reads MGHDK; CDR2 reads SYGVNS. CDR3 in DNA: TGTGCCAGCAGTGAATTATCCTACAATGAGCAGTTCTTC. Its protein product is CASSELSYNEQFF.

This clonotype was seen ten or more times. The chain couples TRBV28 to TRBJ2-7, with D perhaps TRBD1 (5 bases). V was clipped by 7 bases and J by 0 bases, with 10 bases between them. Germline assignment: CDR1 MDHEN and CDR2 SYDVKM. This CDR3 spans 13 amino acids. The CDR3 protein is CASNRGSSYEQYF. CDR3 nucleotide sequence: TGTGCCAGCAATAGGGGCAGCTCCTACGAGCAGTACTTC. Filled out from reference TRBV28 and TRBJ2-7, the complete variable domain reads DVKVTQSSRYLVKRTGEKVFLECVQDMDHENMFWYRQDPGLGLRLIYFSYDVKMKEKGDIPEGYSVSREKKERFSLILESASTNQTSMYLCASNRGSSYEQYFGPGTRLTVT.

V is TRBV27 and J is TRBJ2-1, with D hard to call. The CDR3 length is 16 residues. Per germline, CDR1 MNHEY and CDR2 SMNVEV (reference sequence). V lost 0 bases and J 3 bases, leaving 12 bases between the germline ends. CDR3 bases: TGTGCCAGCAGTTTATCAACCGGAAAGGGCTACAATGAGCAGTTCTTC. Translation gives CASSLSTGKGYNEQFF.

This clonotype showed up just a few times. The chain combines TRBV7-3 with TRBJ2-7; D is uncertain. Germline V gene sequence: CDR1 SGHTA, CDR2 FQGTGA. Trimming took off 1 base at V and 7 bases at J, with 11 bases between the two ends. The CDR3 is 13 amino acids. Here the CDR3 DNA reads TGTGCCAGCAGCTTAAACACATGGCGGGAGCAGTACTTC. Protein: CASSLNTWREQYF.

In its sample, this clonotype was seen a few times. CDR3 protein: CAISSGTVADTQYF. CDR3 coding DNA: TGTGCCATCAGTTCCGGGACTGTCGCAGATACGCAGTATTTT. This chain uses TRBV10-3 with TRBJ2-3, with D tentatively TRBD2 (6 bases). CDR1 and CDR2 (germline): ENHRY, SYGVKD. V dropped 5 bases and J dropped 4 bases, with 13 bases sitting between them. This CDR3 has 14 amino acids.

This clonotype occurred once. The V call is TRBV24-1, the J call TRBJ2-5, with D tentatively TRBD1 (5 bases). Germline V gene data show CDR1 as KGHDR and CDR2 as SFDVKD. Between the trimmed V and J ends, which lost 5 bases and 1 base, there was a span of 13 bases. This CDR3 region has 15 residues. This CDR3 is CATSAPSGAQETQYF. The CDR3 DNA sequence: TGTGCCACCAGTGCCCCTAGTGGGGCCCAAGAGACCCAGTACTTC.

There are a few counts of this clonotype. The chain uses TRBV12-3 or TRBV12-4 and TRBJ2-7, with TRBD1 matching 8 bases. The CDR3 runs 14 residues. The trim removed 3 bases at V and 1 base at J, leaving 2 bases unmatched. The CDR3 sequence is CASSFWDRSYEQYF. The CDR3 nucleotides read TGTGCCAGCAGTTTCTGGGACAGGTCCTACGAGCAGTACTTC.

Ten or more counts support this clonotype. The chain joins TRBV4-3 to TRBJ2-6; the D gene is possibly TRBD1 (6 bases). Per germline, CDR1 LGHNA and CDR2 YSLEER. The CDR3 covers 15 residues. V lost 6 bases and J 4 bases, leaving 13 bases between the germline ends. For the CDR3, the DNA is TGCGCCAGCAGTCGTGACAGGTTAGGGGCCAACGTCCTGACTTTC. Residues: CASSRDRLGANVLTF.

This clonotype occurred many times. The gene calls are TRBV4-3 and TRBJ2-2; D unresolved. The CDR3 contains 14 residues. Germline CDR1 reads LGHNA; CDR2 reads YSLEER. Trimming cost V 1 base and J 4 bases, with 7 bases left between them. This chain's CDR3 is CASSQVAGTGELFF. As DNA, the CDR3 is TGCGCCAGCAGCCAAGTAGCTGGCACCGGGGAGCTGTTTTTT.

This clonotype was recorded at least ten times. Mismatch with germline at one junction end may stem from a read error. This chain uses TRBV14 with TRBJ2-7, with TRBD2 matching 7 bases. Per germline, CDR1 SGHDN and CDR2 FVKESK. This CDR3 comprises 9 residues. CDR3: CASSPGLSF. CDR3 nucleotides: TGTGCCAGCAGCCCGGGACTATCCTTC.